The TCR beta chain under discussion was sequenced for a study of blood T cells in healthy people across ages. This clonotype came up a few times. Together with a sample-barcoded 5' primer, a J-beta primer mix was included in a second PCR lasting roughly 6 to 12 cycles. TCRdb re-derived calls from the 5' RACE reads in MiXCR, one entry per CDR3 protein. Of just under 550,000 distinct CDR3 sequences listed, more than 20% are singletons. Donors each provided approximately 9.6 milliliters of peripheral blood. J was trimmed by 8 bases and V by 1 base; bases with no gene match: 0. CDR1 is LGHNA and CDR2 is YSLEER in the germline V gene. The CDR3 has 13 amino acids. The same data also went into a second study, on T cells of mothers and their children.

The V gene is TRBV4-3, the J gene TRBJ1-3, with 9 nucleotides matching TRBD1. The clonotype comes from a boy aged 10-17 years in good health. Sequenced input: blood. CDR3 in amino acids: CASSQGTGDTIYF. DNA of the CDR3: TGCGCCAGCAGCCAAGGGACAGGGGACACCATATATTTT.